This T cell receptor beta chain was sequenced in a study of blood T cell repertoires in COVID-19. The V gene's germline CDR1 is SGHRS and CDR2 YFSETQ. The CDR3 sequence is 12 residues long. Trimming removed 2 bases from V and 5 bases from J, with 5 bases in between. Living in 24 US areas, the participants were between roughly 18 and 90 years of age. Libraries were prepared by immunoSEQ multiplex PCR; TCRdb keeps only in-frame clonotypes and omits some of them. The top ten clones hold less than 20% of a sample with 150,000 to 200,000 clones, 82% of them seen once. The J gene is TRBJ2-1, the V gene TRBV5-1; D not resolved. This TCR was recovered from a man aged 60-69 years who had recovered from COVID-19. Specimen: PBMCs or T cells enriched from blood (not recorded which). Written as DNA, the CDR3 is TGCGCCAGCAGCTTAGGAGACAATGAGCAGTTCTTC. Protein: CASSLGDNEQFF.